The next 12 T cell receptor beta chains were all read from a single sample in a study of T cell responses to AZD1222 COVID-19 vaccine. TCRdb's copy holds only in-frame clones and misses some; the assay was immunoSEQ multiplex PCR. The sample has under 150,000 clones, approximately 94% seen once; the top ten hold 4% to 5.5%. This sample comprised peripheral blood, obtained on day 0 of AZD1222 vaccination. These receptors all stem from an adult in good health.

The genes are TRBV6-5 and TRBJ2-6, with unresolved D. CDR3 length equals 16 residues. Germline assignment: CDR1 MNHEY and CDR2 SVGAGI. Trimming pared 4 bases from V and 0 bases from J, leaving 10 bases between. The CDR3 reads CASSLAVPSGANVLTF. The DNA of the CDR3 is TGTGCCAGCAGTTTGGCTGTTCCCTCTGGGGCCAACGTCCTGACTTTC.

The CDR3, as DNA: TGTGCCAGCAGACCGGGACTAGCGGGCCCTCCGATTTACGAGCAGTACTTC. Protein sequence: CASRPGLAGPPIYEQYF. The chain has TRBV2 and TRBJ2-7, with 12 bases identical to TRBD2. This CDR3 is 17 amino acids long. The germline CDR1 and CDR2 sequences are SNHLY and FYNNEI. Trimming cost V 6 bases and J 4 bases; bases outside gene matches: 13.

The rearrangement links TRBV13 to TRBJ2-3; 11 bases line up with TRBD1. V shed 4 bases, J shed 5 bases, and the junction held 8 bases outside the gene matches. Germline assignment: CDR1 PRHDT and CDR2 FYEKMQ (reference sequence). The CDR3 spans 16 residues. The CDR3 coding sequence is TGTGCCAGCAGCTCCTCCGGGACAGGGGGTATAGATACGCAGTATTTT. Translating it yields CASSSSGTGGIDTQYF.

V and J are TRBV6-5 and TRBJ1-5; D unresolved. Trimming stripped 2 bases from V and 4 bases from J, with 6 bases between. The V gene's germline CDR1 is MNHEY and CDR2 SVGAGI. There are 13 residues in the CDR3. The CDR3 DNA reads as TGTGCCAGCAGTTACGGAGATAATCAGCCCCAGCATTTT. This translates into CASSYGDNQPQHF.

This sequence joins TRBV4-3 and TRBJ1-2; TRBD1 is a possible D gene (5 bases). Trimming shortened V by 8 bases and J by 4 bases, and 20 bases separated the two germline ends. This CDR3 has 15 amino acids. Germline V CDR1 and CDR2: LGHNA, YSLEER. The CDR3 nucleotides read TGCGCCAGCTCACCAAATTCCGGGACGTCCTATGGCTACACCTTC. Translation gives CASSPNSGTSYGYTF.

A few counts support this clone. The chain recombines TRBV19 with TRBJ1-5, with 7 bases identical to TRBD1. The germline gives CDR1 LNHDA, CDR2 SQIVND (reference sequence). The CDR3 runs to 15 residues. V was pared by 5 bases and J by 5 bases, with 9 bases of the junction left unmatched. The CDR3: CASSQGPGGYQPQHF. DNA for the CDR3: TGTGCCAGTAGTCAGGGGCCAGGGGGGTATCAGCCCCAGCATTTT.

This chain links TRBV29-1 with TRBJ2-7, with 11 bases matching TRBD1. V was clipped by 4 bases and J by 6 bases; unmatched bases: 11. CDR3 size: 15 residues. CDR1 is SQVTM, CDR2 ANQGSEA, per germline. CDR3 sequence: CSVAKGQGVRGEQYF. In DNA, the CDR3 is TGCAGCGTTGCGAAGGGACAGGGGGTTCGCGGCGAGCAGTACTTC.

The CDR3 is CASSLKVRAGFSTDTQYF. The DNA of the CDR3 is TGTGCCAGCAGCTTGAAGGTGCGGGCGGGGTTTAGCACAGATACGCAGTATTTT. The rearrangement joins TRBV5-6 to TRBJ2-3; D possibly corresponds to TRBD2 (6 bases). This CDR3 comprises 18 residues. Germline V gene sequence: CDR1 SGHDT, CDR2 YYEEEE. The V gene lost 1 base and the J gene lost 0 bases, with 18 bases spanning the gap.

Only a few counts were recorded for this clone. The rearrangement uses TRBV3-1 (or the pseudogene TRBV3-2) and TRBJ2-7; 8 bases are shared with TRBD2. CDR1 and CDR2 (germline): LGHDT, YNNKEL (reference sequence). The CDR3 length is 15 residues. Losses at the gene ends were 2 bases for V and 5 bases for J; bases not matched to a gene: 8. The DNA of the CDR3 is TGTGCCAGCAGCCAATGGAGCGGGAGACCCAACGAGCAGTACTTC. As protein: CASSQWSGRPNEQYF.

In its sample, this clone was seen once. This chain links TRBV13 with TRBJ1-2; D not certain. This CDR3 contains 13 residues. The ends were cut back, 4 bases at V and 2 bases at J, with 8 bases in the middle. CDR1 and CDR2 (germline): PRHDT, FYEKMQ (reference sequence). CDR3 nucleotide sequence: TGTGCCAGCAGCTCCGGTCGGAACTATGGCTACACCTTC. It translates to CASSSGRNYGYTF.

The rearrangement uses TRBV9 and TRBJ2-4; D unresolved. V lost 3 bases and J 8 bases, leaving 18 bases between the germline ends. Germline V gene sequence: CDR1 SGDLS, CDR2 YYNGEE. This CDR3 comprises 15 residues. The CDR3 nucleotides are TGTGCCAGCAGCGGGGCCCCTAGAGGCGACGACATTCAGTACTTC. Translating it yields CASSGAPRGDDIQYF.

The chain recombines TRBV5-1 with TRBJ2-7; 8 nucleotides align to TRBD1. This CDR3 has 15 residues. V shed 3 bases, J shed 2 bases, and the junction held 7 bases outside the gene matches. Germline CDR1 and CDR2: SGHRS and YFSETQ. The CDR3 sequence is CASSSGQGMAYEQYF. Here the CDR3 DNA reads TGCGCCAGCAGCTCCGGACAGGGAATGGCCTACGAGCAGTACTTC.